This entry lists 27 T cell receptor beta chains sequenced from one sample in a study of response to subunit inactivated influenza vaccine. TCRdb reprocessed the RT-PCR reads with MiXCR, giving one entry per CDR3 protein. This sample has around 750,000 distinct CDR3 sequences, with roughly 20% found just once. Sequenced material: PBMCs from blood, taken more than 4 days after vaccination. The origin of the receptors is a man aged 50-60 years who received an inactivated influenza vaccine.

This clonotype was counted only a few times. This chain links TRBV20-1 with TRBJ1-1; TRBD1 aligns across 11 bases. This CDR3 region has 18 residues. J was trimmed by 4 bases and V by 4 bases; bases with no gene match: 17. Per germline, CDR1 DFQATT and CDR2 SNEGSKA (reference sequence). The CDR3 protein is CSAILSPGQGGRGTEAFF. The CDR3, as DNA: TGCAGTGCTATCCTCTCTCCGGGACAGGGGGGTCGGGGCACTGAAGCTTTCTTT.

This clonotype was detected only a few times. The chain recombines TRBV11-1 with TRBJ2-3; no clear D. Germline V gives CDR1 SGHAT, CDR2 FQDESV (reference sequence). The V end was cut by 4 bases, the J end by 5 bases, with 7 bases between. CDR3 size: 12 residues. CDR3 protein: CASSSLIDTQYF. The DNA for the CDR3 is TGTGCCAGCAGCTCCCTTATAGATACGCAGTATTTT.

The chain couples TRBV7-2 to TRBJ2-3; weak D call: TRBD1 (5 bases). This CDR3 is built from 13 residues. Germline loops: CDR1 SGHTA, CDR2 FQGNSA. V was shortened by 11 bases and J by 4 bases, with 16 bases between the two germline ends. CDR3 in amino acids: CAGGRGAPDTQYF. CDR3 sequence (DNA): TGTGCCGGCGGTCGTGGGGCACCAGATACGCAGTATTTT. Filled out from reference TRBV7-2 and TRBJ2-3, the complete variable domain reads GAGVSQSPSNKVTEKGKDVELRCDPISGHTALYWYRQSLGQGLEFLIYFQGNSAPDKSGLPSDRFSAERTGGSVSTLTIQRTQQEDSAVYLCAGGRGAPDTQYFGPGTRLTVL.

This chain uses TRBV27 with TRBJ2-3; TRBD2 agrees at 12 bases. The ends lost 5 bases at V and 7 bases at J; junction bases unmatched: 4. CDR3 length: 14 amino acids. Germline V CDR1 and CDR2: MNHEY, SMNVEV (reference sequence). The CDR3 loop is CASSLAGGLNTQYF. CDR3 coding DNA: TGTGCCAGCAGTCTAGCGGGGGGGCTGAATACGCAGTATTTT.

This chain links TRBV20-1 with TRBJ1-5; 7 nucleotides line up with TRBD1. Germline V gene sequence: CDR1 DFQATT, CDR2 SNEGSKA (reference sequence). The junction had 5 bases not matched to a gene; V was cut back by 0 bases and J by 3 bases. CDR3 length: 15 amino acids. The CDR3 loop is CSARDLTGSNQPQHF. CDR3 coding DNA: TGCAGTGCTAGAGACCTGACAGGGTCCAATCAGCCCCAGCATTTT.

The CDR3 reads CASTNRGGYADTQYF. The CDR3 coding sequence is TGCGCCAGCACAAACAGGGGTGGCTATGCAGATACGCAGTATTTT. The genes are TRBV5-1 and TRBJ2-3, with TRBD1 matching 7 bases. The CDR3 is made up of 15 amino acids. Germline CDR1 reads SGHRS; CDR2 reads YFSETQ. V trimming: 6 bases; J trimming: 4 bases; junction bases outside the gene matches: 11.

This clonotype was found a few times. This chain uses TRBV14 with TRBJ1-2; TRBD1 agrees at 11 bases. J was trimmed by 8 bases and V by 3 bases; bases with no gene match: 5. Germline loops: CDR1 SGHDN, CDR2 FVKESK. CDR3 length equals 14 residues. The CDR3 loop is CASSQDRGRSGYTF. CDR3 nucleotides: TGTGCCAGCAGCCAGGACAGGGGGCGATCCGGCTACACCTTC.

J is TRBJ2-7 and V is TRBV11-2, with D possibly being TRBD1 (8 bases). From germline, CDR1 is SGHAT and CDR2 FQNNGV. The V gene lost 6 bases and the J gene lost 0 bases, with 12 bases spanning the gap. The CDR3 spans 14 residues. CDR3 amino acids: CASRQGGASYEQYF. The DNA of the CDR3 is TGTGCCAGCAGACAGGGGGGGGCCTCCTACGAGCAGTACTTC.

The CDR3 DNA sequence: TGTGCCAGCAGCTTCCCGCGAGGTCCGGGGGTCGAGACCCAGTACTTC. Amino acids: CASSFPRGPGVETQYF. This chain joins TRBV7-8 and TRBJ2-5; TRBD2 might be the D (6 bases). The CDR3 totals 16 residues. In germline, CDR1 is SGHVS, CDR2 FQNEAQ. With 3 bases removed from V and 5 bases from J, the gap between germline ends came to 19 bases.

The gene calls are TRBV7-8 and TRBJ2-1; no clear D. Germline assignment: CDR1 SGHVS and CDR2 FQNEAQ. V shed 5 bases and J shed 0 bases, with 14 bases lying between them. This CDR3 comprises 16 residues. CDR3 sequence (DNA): TGTGCCAGCAGCCCGACGGCGCTTTACTCCTACAATGAGCAGTTCTTC. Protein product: CASSPTALYSYNEQFF.

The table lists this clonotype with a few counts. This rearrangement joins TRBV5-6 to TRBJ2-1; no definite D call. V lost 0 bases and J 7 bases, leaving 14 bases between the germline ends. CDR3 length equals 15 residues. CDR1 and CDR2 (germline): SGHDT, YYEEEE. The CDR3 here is CASSLVPRSTNEQFF. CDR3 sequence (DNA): TGTGCCAGCAGCTTGGTACCACGATCTACGAATGAGCAGTTCTTC.

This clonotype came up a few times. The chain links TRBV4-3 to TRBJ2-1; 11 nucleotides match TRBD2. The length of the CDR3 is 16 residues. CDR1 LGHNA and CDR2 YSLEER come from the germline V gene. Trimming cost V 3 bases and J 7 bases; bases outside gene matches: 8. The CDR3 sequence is CASSQALAGERNEQFF. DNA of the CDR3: TGCGCCAGCAGCCAGGCACTAGCGGGAGAACGGAATGAGCAGTTCTTC.

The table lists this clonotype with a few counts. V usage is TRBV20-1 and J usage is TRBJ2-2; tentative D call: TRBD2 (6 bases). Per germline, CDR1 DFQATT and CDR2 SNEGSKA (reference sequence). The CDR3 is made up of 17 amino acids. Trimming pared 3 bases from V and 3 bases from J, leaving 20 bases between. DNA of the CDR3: TGCAGTGCTAGTCTCGGTGGGACTCGGTCGGACACCGGGGAGCTGTTTTTT. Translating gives CSASLGGTRSDTGELFF.

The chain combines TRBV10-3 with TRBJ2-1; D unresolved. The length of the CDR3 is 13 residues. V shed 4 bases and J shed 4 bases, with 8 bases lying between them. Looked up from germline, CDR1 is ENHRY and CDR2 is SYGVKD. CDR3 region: CAISAQVYNEQFF. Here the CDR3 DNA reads TGTGCCATCAGTGCCCAGGTTTACAATGAGCAGTTCTTC.

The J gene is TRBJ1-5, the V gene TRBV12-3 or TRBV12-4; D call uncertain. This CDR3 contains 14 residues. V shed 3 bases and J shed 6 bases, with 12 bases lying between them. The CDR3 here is CASSLAGLSQPQHF. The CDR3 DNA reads TGTGCCAGCAGTTTGGCGGGATTGAGTCAGCCCCAGCATTTT.

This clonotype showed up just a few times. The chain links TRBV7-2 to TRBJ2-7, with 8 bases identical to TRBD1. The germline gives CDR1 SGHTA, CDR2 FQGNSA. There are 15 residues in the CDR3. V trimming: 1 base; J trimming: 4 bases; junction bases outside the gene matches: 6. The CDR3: CASSLVSQGAYEQYF. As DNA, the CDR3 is TGTGCCAGCAGCTTAGTCTCTCAGGGGGCTTACGAGCAGTACTTC. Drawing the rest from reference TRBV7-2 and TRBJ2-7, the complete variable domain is GAGVSQSPSNKVTEKGKDVELRCDPISGHTALYWYRQSLGQGLEFLIYFQGNSAPDKSGLPSDRFSAERTGGSVSTLTIQRTQQEDSAVYLCASSLVSQGAYEQYFGPGTRLTVT.

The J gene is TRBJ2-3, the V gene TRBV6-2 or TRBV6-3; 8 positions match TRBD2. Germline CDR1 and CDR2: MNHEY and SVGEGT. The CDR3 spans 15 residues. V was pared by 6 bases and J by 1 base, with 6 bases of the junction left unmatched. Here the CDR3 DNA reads TGTGCCAGCAGAAAGCGGGGGCCTCGCACAGATACGCAGTATTTT. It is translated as CASRKRGPRTDTQYF.

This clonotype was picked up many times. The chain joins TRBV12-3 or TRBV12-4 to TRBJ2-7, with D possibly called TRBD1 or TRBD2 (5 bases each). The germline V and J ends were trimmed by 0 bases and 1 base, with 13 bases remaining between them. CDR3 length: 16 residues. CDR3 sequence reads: CASSLALSGRSYEQYF. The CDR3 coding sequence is TGTGCCAGCAGTTTAGCGCTTTCGGGGCGGTCCTACGAGCAGTACTTC.

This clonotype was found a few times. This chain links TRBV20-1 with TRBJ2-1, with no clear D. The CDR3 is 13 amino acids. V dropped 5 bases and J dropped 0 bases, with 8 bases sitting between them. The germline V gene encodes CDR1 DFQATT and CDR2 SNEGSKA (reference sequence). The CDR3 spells CSAPLGSYNEQFF. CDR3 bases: TGCAGTGCTCCACTCGGCTCCTACAATGAGCAGTTCTTC.

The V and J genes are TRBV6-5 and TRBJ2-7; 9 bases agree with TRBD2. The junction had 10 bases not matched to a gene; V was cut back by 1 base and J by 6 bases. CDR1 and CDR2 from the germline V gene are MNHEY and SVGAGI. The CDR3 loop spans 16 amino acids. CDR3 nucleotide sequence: TGTGCCAGCAGTTACTTCCCGGTCCGAGCGGGGGGCGAGCAGTACTTC. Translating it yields CASSYFPVRAGGEQYF.

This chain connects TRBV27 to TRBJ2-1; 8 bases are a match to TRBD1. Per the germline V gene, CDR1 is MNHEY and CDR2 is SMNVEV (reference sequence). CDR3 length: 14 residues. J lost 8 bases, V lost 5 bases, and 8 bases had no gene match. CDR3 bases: TGTGCCAGCAGTCTGAGGACAGGGCAATATGAGCAGTTCTTC. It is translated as CASSLRTGQYEQFF.

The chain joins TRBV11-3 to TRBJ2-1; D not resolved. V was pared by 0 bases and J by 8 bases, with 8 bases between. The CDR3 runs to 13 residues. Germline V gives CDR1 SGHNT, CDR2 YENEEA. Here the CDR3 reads CASSLDGVYEQFF. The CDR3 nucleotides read TGTGCCAGCAGCTTAGACGGCGTTTATGAGCAGTTCTTC.

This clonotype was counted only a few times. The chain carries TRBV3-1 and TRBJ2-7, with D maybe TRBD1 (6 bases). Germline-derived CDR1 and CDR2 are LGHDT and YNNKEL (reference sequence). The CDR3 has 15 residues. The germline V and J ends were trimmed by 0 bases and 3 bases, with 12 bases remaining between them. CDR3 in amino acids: CASSQDLQGYYEQYF. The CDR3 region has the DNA TGTGCCAGCAGCCAAGATCTCCAGGGGTACTACGAGCAGTACTTC.

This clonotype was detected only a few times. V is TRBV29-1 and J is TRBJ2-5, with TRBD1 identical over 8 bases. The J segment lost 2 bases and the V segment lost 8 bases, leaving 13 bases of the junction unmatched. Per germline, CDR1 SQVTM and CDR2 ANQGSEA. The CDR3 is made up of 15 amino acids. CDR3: CSFKGRHRGQETQYF. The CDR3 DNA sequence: TGCAGCTTCAAGGGGCGCCACAGGGGGCAAGAGACCCAGTACTTC.

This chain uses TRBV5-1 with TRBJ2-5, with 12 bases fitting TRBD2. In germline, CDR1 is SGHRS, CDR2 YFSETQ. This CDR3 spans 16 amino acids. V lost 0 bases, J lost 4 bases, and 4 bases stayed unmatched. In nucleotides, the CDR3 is TGCGCCAGCAGCTTGGTATCTAGCGGGAGGGGAGAGACCCAGTACTTC. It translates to CASSLVSSGRGETQYF.

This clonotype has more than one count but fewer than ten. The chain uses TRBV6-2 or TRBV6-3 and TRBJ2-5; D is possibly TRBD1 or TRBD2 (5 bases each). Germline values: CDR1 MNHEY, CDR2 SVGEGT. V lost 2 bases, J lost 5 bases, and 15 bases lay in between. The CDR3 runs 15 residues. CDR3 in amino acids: CASSYVGTPVETQYF. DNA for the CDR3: TGTGCCAGCAGTTACGTCGGGACCCCTGTCGAGACCCAGTACTTC.

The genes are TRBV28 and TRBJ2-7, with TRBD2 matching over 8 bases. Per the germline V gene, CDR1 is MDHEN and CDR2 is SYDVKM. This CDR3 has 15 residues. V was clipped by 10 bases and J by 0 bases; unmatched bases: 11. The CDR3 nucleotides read TGTGCCACCCTCTCCACTAGCGGAAGCTCCTACGAGCAGTACTTC. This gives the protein CATLSTSGSSYEQYF.